This T cell receptor beta chain comes out of a study of T cell changes during pregnancy in multiple sclerosis. The method was immunoSEQ multiplex PCR; TCRdb's version includes in-frame clones alone and lacks a portion of them. The sample lists 30,000 to 40,000 clones; 87% were seen once. The CDR3 runs 12 residues. Germline-derived CDR1 and CDR2 are MNHEY and SMNVEV (reference sequence). Trimming pared 7 bases from V and 0 bases from J, leaving 7 bases between. This specimen was CD8+ T cells from peripheral blood mononuclear cells, taken before pregnancy. The chain links TRBV27 to TRBJ2-7; D gene ambiguous. This receptor was obtained from a female donor with multiple sclerosis, enrolled in a pregnancy study. The CDR3: CASTDFSYEQYF. As DNA, the CDR3 is TGTGCCAGCACTGACTTCTCCTACGAGCAGTACTTC.